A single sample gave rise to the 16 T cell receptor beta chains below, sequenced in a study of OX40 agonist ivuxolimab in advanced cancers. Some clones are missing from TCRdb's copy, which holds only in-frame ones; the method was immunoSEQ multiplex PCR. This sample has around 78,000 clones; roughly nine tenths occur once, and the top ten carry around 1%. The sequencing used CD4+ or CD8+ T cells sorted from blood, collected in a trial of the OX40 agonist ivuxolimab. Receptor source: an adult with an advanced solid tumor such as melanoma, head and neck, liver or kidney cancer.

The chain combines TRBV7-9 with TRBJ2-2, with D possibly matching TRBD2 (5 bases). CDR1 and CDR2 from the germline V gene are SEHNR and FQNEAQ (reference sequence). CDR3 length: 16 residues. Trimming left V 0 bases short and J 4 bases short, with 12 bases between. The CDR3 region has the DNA TGTGCCAGCAGCTTAGCGGTTCCGGGGTCCACCGGGGAGCTGTTTTTT. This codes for CASSLAVPGSTGELFF.

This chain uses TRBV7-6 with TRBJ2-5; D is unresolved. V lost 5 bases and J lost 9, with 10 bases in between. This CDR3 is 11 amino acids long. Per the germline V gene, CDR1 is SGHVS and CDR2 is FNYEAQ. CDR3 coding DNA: TGTGCCAGCAGCCAGGACGATGCCCAGTACTTC. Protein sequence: CASSQDDAQYF.

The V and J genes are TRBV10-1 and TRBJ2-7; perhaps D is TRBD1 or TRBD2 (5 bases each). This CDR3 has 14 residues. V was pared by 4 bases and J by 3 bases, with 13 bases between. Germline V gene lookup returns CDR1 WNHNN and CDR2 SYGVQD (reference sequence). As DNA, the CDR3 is TGCGCCAGCAGTGCCGGGACGGCAGACTACGAGCAGTACTTC. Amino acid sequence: CASSAGTADYEQYF.

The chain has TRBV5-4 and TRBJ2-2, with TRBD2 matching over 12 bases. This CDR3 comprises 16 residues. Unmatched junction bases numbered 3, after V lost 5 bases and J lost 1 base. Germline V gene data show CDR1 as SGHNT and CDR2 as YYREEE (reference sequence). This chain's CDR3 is CASRRTSGMNTGELFF. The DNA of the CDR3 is TGTGCCAGCAGGAGGACTAGCGGGATGAACACCGGGGAGCTGTTTTTT.

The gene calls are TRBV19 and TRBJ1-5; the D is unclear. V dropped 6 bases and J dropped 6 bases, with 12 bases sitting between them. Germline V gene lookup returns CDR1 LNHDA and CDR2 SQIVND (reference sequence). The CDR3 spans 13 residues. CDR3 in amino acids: CASSHPAGQPQHF. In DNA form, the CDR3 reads TGTGCCAGTAGCCACCCGGCGGGTCAGCCCCAGCATTTT. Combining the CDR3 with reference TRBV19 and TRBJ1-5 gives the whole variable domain DGGITQSPKYLFRKEGQNVTLSCEQNLNHDAMYWYRQDPGQGLRLIYYSQIVNDFQKGDIAEGYSVSREKKESFPLTVTSAQKNPTAFYLCASSHPAGQPQHFGDGTRLSIL.

The CDR3 loop is CASGKTGGAEQYF. CDR3 bases: TGTGCCAGCGGAAAGACAGGGGGCGCCGAGCAGTACTTC. The rearrangement links TRBV6-5 to TRBJ2-7; TRBD1 matches 10 bases. V lost 8 bases to trimming and J lost 6 bases; unmatched junction nucleotides: 7. Germline V gene sequence: CDR1 MNHEY, CDR2 SVGAGI. The CDR3 covers 13 residues.

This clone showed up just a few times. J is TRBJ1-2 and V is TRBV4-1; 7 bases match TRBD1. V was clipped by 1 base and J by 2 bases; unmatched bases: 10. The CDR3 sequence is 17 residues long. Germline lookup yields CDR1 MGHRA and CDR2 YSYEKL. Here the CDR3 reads CASSQVTETTGNYGYTF. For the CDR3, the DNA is TGCGCCAGCAGCCAAGTAACTGAGACGACAGGGAACTATGGCTACACCTTC.

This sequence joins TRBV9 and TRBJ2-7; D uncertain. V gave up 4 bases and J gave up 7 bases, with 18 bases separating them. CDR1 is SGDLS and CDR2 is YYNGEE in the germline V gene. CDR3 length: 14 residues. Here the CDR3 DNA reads TGTGCCAGCAGCTTCGGTCTCGGATCCAGAGAGCAGTACTTC. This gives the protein CASSFGLGSREQYF.

CDR3 amino acids: CSAPWKNIQYF. CDR3 in DNA: TGCAGTGCTCCCTGGAAAAACATTCAGTACTTC. The rearrangement uses TRBV20-1 and TRBJ2-4; no definite D call. Germline V CDR1 and CDR2: DFQATT, SNEGSKA (reference sequence). The CDR3 is made up of 11 amino acids. V was shortened by 5 bases and J by 4 bases, with 6 bases between the two germline ends.

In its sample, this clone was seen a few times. CDR3 amino acids: CASSRDRDQPQHF. The CDR3 DNA reads as TGTGCCAGCAGCAGAGACAGGGACCAGCCCCAGCATTTT. This chain connects TRBV7-2 to TRBJ1-5, with 7 bases identical to TRBD1. CDR3 size: 13 residues. The ends lost 5 bases at V and 7 bases at J; junction bases unmatched: 5. The germline CDR1 and CDR2 sequences are SGHTA and FQGNSA. Variable domain in full (rest from reference TRBV7-2 and TRBJ1-5): GAGVSQSPSNKVTEKGKDVELRCDPISGHTALYWYRQSLGQGLEFLIYFQGNSAPDKSGLPSDRFSAERTGGSVSTLTIQRTQQEDSAVYLCASSRDRDQPQHFGDGTRLSIL.

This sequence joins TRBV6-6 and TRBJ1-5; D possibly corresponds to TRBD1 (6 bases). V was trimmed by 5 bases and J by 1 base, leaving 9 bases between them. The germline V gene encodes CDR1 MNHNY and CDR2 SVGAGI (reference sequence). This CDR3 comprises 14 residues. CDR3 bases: TGTGCCAGCAGTCCAACAGGGAGCAATCAGCCCCAGCATTTT. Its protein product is CASSPTGSNQPQHF.

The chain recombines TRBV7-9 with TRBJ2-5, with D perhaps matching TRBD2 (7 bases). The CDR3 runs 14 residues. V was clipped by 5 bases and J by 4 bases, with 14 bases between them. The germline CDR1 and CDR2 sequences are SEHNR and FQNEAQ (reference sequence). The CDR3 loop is CASSMGGGRETQYF. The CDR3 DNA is TGTGCCAGCAGCATGGGAGGGGGGCGAGAGACCCAGTACTTC.

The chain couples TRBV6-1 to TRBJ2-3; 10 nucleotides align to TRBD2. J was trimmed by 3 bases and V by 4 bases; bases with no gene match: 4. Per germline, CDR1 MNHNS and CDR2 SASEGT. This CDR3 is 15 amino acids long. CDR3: CASSAGLARTDTQYF. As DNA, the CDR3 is TGTGCCAGCAGTGCGGGACTAGCGAGAACAGATACGCAGTATTTT.

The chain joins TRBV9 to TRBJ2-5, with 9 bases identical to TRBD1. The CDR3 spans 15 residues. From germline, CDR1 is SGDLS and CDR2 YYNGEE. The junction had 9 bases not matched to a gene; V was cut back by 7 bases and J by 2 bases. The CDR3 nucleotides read TGTGCCAGCGCCGGACCGGGACAGGGTCAAGAGACCCAGTACTTC. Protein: CASAGPGQGQETQYF.

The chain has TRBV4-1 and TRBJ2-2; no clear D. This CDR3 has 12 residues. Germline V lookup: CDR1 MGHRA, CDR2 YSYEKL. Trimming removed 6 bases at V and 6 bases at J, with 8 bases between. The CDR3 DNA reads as TGCGCCAGCAGTCGGGCCGCCGGGGAGCTGTTTTTT. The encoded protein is CASSRAAGELFF.

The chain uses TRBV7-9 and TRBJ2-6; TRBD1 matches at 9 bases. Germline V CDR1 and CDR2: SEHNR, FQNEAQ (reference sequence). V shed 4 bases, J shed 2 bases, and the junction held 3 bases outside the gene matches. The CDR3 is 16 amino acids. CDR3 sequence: CASSSRTGAGANVLTF. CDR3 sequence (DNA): TGTGCCAGCAGCTCACGGACAGGGGCTGGGGCCAACGTCCTGACTTTC.